This T cell receptor beta chain was identified in a study of identical twins. In its sample, this clonotype was seen a few times. What it recognizes is unknown. Findings of the study overall: A cross-sectional statistical analysis, not follow-up of the same donors, supported the conclusions.

Trimming took off 3 bases at V and 1 base at J, with 12 bases between the two ends. From germline, CDR1 is LNHDA and CDR2 SQIVND (reference sequence). The CDR3 runs to 16 residues. TCRdb re-called the 5' RACE reads with MiXCR, one entry per CDR3 protein. The sample consists of 460,000 or so distinct CDR3 sequences, around 14% of them appearing once. These records were also assigned to another study, of yellow fever vaccine responses in identical twins.

This TCR derives from a woman aged 18-29 years in good health. Sequences were obtained from CD4+ T cells sorted from blood. The rearrangement uses TRBV19 and TRBJ2-2; TRBD1 might be the D (5 bases). CDR3 DNA: TGTGCCAGTAGTATTCTCCCAGGGATGAACACCGGGGAGCTGTTTTTT. Encoded protein: CASSILPGMNTGELFF.